One and the same sample provided the 24 T cell receptor beta chains below, sequenced in a study of T cells in Graves' hyperthyroidism and ophthalmopathy. Amplification of TCR beta CDR3 regions was performed using RNA transcripts as template. First-round RT-PCR with HTBI primers amplified the TCR CDR3 region. MiXCR, run by TCRdb on the multiplex PCR reads, gives a single entry per CDR3 protein. The sample lists approximately 610,000 distinct CDR3 sequences, about 15% occurring once. The sample was blood. Receptors originate from a woman in her thirties or forties with Graves' ophthalmopathy.

The chain uses TRBV28 and TRBJ2-7; D is unresolved. The germline V gene has CDR1 MDHEN and CDR2 SYDVKM. This CDR3 is built from 15 residues. The germline V and J ends were trimmed by 6 bases and 5 bases, with 20 bases remaining between them. CDR3: CASSPSGYFGHEQYF. The CDR3 bases are TGTGCCAGCAGCCCCTCCGGATACTTCGGGCACGAGCAGTACTTC.

There are many counts of this clonotype. This chain links TRBV7-6 with TRBJ2-6; D is uncertain. The germline V gene has CDR1 SGHVS and CDR2 FNYEAQ. Trimming left V 3 bases short and J 0 bases short, with 12 bases between. The CDR3 sequence is 17 residues long. The CDR3 bases are TGTGCCAGCAGCTTTGGGCCGGTTGACTCTGGGGCCAACGTCCTGACTTTC. It translates to CASSFGPVDSGANVLTF.

The chain combines TRBV7-2 with TRBJ2-7, with TRBD1 matching 7 bases. CDR1 is SGHTA and CDR2 is FQGNSA in the germline V gene. The ends lost 2 bases at V and 5 bases at J; junction bases unmatched: 9. This CDR3 has 15 amino acids. The CDR3 protein is CASSLFPRQGDEQYF. The CDR3 DNA is TGTGCCAGCAGCTTATTCCCCCGACAGGGTGACGAGCAGTACTTC.

This clonotype was picked up many times. The rearrangement joins TRBV6-2 or TRBV6-3 to TRBJ2-2, with D unresolved. The CDR3 has 11 residues. Germline values: CDR1 MNHEY, CDR2 SVGEGT. V lost 6 bases to trimming and J lost 8 bases, with 7 bases between them. Here the CDR3 DNA reads TGTGCCAGCAGCCATGGTGGGGAGCTGTTTTTT. Residues: CASSHGGELFF.

This clonotype was detected only a few times. This chain uses TRBV10-3 with TRBJ2-2; 7 bases agree with TRBD2. Germline assignment: CDR1 ENHRY and CDR2 SYGVKD. This CDR3 spans 19 amino acids. Trimming at V came to 4 bases and at J to 1 base, leaving 15 bases not matched to a gene. As DNA, the CDR3 is TGTGCCATCAGTGCTCCCCCCGGGACTACCCAGGGGAACACCGGGGAGCTGTTTTTT. Residues: CAISAPPGTTQGNTGELFF.

The sample holds many counts of this clonotype. This chain links TRBV7-2 with TRBJ1-2, with TRBD1 as a possible D gene (5 bases). CDR3 size: 14 residues. The germline V and J ends were trimmed by 1 base and 8 bases, with 14 bases remaining between them. Germline lookup yields CDR1 SGHTA and CDR2 FQGNSA. In nucleotides, the CDR3 is TGTGCCAGCAGCTTAGAAGTTTCGGGGGACGGCTACACCTTC. Amino acids: CASSLEVSGDGYTF.

This clonotype was recorded at least ten times. The rearrangement uses TRBV30 and TRBJ2-7; the match to TRBD1 covers 9 bases. V shed 3 bases and J 4 bases; nucleotides not matched to a gene: 10. The CDR3 is made up of 15 amino acids. The germline gives CDR1 GTSNPN, CDR2 SVGIG (reference sequence). The CDR3 bases are TGTGCCTGGAGGAGACCGGGACAGGGATTGTACGAGCAGTACTTC. Amino acid sequence: CAWRRPGQGLYEQYF. The full variable domain, in which reference TRBV30 and TRBJ2-7 provide the parts outside the CDR3, is SQTIHQWPATLVQPVGSPLSLECTVEGTSNPNLYWYRQAAGRGLQLLFYSVGIGQISSEVPQNLSASRPQDRQFILSSKKLLLSDSGFYLCAWRRPGQGLYEQYFGPGTRLTVT.

This clonotype was picked up many times. This chain uses TRBV11-1 with TRBJ1-1; the D gene is possibly TRBD1 (5 bases). Trimming pared 3 bases from V and 5 bases from J, leaving 19 bases between. The CDR3 runs to 16 residues. The V gene's germline CDR1 is SGHAT and CDR2 FQDESV (reference sequence). CDR3 residues: CASSFSTGITRTEAFF. Written as DNA, the CDR3 is TGTGCCAGCAGCTTTTCAACAGGAATTACGAGGACTGAAGCTTTCTTT. The full variable domain, completed using reference TRBV11-1 and TRBJ1-1, is EAEVAQSPRYKITEKSQAVAFWCDPISGHATLYWYRQILGQGPELLVQFQDESVVDDSQLPKDRFSAERLKGVDSTLKIQPAELGDSAMYLCASSFSTGITRTEAFFGQGTRLTVV.

This clonotype was observed many times. The chain employs TRBV9 and TRBJ1-1; 8 bases agree with TRBD1. CDR1 is SGDLS, CDR2 YYNGEE, per germline. V dropped 4 bases and J dropped 7; count of bases not matched to a gene: 6. CDR3 size: 13 residues. The CDR3 here is CASSPTTGVEAFF. DNA for the CDR3: TGTGCCAGCAGCCCGACGACAGGGGTTGAAGCTTTCTTT. The full variable domain, completed using reference TRBV9 and TRBJ1-1, is DSGVTQTPKHLITATGQRVTLRCSPRSGDLSVYWYQQSLDQGLQFLIQYYNGEERAKGNILERFSAQQFPDLHSELNLSSLELGDSALYFCASSPTTGVEAFFGQGTRLTVV.

The V gene is TRBV10-1, the J gene TRBJ2-7; D is ambiguous. V lost 6 bases to trimming and J lost 6 bases, with 15 bases between them. CDR3 length: 13 amino acids. The V gene's germline CDR1 is WNHNN and CDR2 SYGVQD (reference sequence). In nucleotides, the CDR3 is TGCGCCAGCAGGCCCGGAGCTACGGGCGAGCAGTACTTC. It encodes CASRPGATGEQYF.

Many counts were recorded for this clonotype. V usage is TRBV20-1 and J usage is TRBJ2-5; 7 bases line up with TRBD1. The junction had 3 bases not matched to a gene; V was cut back by 1 base and J by 1 base. Germline values: CDR1 DFQATT, CDR2 SNEGSKA (reference sequence). The CDR3 totals 14 residues. CDR3 DNA: TGCAGTGCTAGAGTCACAGGGGCCCAAGAGACCCAGTACTTC. Its protein product is CSARVTGAQETQYF.

This clonotype has a count of ten or more. This chain uses TRBV27 with TRBJ1-2; D is unclear. The CDR3 runs to 15 residues. CDR1 and CDR2 from the germline V gene are MNHEY and SMNVEV (reference sequence). The V and J ends lost 8 bases and 4 bases respectively, with 20 bases between them. In nucleotides, the CDR3 is TGTGCCAGCGGCCTACGGCGGCACCACATCTATGGCTACACCTTC. Encoded protein: CASGLRRHHIYGYTF.

This clonotype has at least ten counts. The rearrangement links TRBV6-5 to TRBJ1-2; 10 bases are a match to TRBD1. This CDR3 region has 17 residues. Germline V gives CDR1 MNHEY, CDR2 SVGAGI. V trimming: 0 bases; J trimming: 4 bases; junction bases outside the gene matches: 8. CDR3 nucleotide sequence: TGTGCCAGCAGTTACTCTCGGACAGGGGGAAAGAGCTATGGCTACACCTTC. Translation: CASSYSRTGGKSYGYTF.

This clonotype was found a few times. The rearrangement uses TRBV3-1 and TRBJ2-5; D is perhaps TRBD1 or TRBD2 (6 bases each). CDR1 and CDR2 (germline): LGHDT, YNNKEL (reference sequence). Between the trimmed V and J ends, which lost 3 bases and 5 bases, there was a span of 10 bases. The CDR3 contains 13 residues. CDR3 sequence reads: CASSHGGAETQYF. The DNA of the CDR3 is TGTGCCAGCAGCCACGGGGGCGCGGAGACCCAGTACTTC.

There are many counts of this clonotype. The genes are TRBV18 and TRBJ2-2; unclear D gene. This CDR3 comprises 14 residues. CDR1 KGHSH and CDR2 LQKENI come from the germline V gene. V lost 0 bases and J 7 bases, leaving 9 bases between the germline ends. DNA of the CDR3: TGTGCCAGCTCACCACCGGTCGCTTACGGGGAGCTGTTTTTT. Its translation is CASSPPVAYGELFF.

This clonotype has ten or more counts. The V gene is TRBV7-2, the J gene TRBJ2-2, with 7 nucleotides matching TRBD2. From germline, CDR1 is SGHTA and CDR2 FQGNSA. This CDR3 contains 14 residues. Unmatched junction bases numbered 7, after V lost 5 bases and J lost 7 bases. CDR3 in amino acids: CASSPRSGDGELFF. The DNA of the CDR3 is TGTGCCAGCAGCCCAAGGAGCGGGGACGGGGAGCTGTTTTTT.

The V and J genes are TRBV28 and TRBJ1-3; 9 positions match TRBD1. Per the germline V gene, CDR1 is MDHEN and CDR2 is SYDVKM. Trimming at V came to 5 bases and at J to 6 bases, leaving 2 bases not matched to a gene. The CDR3 has 13 amino acids. CDR3 region: CASSGTGKNTIYF. The DNA of the CDR3 is TGTGCCAGCAGTGGGACAGGGAAAAACACCATATATTTT.

This clonotype has a count of ten or more. This chain joins TRBV29-1 and TRBJ2-7; no definite D call. The length of the CDR3 is 12 residues. Germline CDR1 SQVTM, CDR2 ANQGSEA. The V end lost 0 bases, the J end lost 8 bases, and 11 bases lay between the germline ends. The CDR3 sequence is CSVEDVSAQQYF. DNA of the CDR3: TGCAGCGTTGAAGATGTTTCCGCCCAGCAGTACTTC.

This clonotype was detected many times. The chain recombines TRBV7-2 with TRBJ2-7, with 9 bases aligning to TRBD2. CDR1 SGHTA and CDR2 FQGNSA come from the germline V gene. The CDR3 length is 15 residues. Germline trimming cut 3 bases from V and 4 bases from J; bases unmatched to any gene: 7. In DNA, the CDR3 is TGTGCCAGCAGCTTTGGGCGGGAGGGGTTTTACGAGCAGTACTTC. This translates into CASSFGREGFYEQYF.

The V call is TRBV30, the J call TRBJ2-7; D is unresolved. V lost 0 bases and J lost 5, with 11 bases in between. The CDR3 spans 13 residues. Germline V gene sequence: CDR1 GTSNPN, CDR2 SVGIG (reference sequence). The CDR3 nucleotides are TGTGCCTGGAGTGTCGGTCAGAGTGACGAGCAGTACTTC. It translates to CAWSVGQSDEQYF.

This clonotype was counted a few times. The rearrangement links TRBV11-2 to TRBJ1-3, with TRBD1 identical over 9 bases. Germline V gene sequence: CDR1 SGHAT, CDR2 FQNNGV. This CDR3 has 17 amino acids. V gave up 3 bases and J gave up 0 bases; unmatched junction bases: 6. The CDR3 coding sequence is TGTGCCAGCAGCTTGGGGGGACAGGGAATCTCTGGAAACACCATATATTTT. This translates into CASSLGGQGISGNTIYF.

The gene calls are TRBV6-1 and TRBJ1-1; D perhaps matches TRBD1 (5 bases). Germline values: CDR1 MNHNS, CDR2 SASEGT. The CDR3 runs to 14 residues. V lost 5 bases and J 5 bases, leaving 15 bases between the germline ends. The CDR3 DNA reads TGTGCCAGCAGTACCAGAGTGGGGGGTACTGAAGCTTTCTTT. Translated: CASSTRVGGTEAFF.

The chain couples TRBV4-1 to TRBJ1-3; D is perhaps TRBD1 (5 bases). The CDR3 spans 17 residues. Germline V gene data show CDR1 as MGHRA and CDR2 as YSYEKL. V was pared by 1 base and J by 8 bases, with 21 bases between. The CDR3, as DNA: TGCGCCAGCAGCCAAGGTGAGGCAGGGCGAGTAGGAGACACCATATATTTT. Amino acid sequence: CASSQGEAGRVGDTIYF.

Many counts were recorded for this clonotype. The chain carries TRBV6-5 and TRBJ1-5, with D uncertain. The CDR3 covers 15 residues. Between the trimmed V and J ends, which lost 2 bases and 0 bases, there was a span of 8 bases. In germline, CDR1 is MNHEY, CDR2 SVGAGI. The chain's CDR3 is CASSYTGYSNQPQHF. CDR3 nucleotides: TGTGCCAGCAGTTACACGGGATATAGCAATCAGCCCCAGCATTTT.